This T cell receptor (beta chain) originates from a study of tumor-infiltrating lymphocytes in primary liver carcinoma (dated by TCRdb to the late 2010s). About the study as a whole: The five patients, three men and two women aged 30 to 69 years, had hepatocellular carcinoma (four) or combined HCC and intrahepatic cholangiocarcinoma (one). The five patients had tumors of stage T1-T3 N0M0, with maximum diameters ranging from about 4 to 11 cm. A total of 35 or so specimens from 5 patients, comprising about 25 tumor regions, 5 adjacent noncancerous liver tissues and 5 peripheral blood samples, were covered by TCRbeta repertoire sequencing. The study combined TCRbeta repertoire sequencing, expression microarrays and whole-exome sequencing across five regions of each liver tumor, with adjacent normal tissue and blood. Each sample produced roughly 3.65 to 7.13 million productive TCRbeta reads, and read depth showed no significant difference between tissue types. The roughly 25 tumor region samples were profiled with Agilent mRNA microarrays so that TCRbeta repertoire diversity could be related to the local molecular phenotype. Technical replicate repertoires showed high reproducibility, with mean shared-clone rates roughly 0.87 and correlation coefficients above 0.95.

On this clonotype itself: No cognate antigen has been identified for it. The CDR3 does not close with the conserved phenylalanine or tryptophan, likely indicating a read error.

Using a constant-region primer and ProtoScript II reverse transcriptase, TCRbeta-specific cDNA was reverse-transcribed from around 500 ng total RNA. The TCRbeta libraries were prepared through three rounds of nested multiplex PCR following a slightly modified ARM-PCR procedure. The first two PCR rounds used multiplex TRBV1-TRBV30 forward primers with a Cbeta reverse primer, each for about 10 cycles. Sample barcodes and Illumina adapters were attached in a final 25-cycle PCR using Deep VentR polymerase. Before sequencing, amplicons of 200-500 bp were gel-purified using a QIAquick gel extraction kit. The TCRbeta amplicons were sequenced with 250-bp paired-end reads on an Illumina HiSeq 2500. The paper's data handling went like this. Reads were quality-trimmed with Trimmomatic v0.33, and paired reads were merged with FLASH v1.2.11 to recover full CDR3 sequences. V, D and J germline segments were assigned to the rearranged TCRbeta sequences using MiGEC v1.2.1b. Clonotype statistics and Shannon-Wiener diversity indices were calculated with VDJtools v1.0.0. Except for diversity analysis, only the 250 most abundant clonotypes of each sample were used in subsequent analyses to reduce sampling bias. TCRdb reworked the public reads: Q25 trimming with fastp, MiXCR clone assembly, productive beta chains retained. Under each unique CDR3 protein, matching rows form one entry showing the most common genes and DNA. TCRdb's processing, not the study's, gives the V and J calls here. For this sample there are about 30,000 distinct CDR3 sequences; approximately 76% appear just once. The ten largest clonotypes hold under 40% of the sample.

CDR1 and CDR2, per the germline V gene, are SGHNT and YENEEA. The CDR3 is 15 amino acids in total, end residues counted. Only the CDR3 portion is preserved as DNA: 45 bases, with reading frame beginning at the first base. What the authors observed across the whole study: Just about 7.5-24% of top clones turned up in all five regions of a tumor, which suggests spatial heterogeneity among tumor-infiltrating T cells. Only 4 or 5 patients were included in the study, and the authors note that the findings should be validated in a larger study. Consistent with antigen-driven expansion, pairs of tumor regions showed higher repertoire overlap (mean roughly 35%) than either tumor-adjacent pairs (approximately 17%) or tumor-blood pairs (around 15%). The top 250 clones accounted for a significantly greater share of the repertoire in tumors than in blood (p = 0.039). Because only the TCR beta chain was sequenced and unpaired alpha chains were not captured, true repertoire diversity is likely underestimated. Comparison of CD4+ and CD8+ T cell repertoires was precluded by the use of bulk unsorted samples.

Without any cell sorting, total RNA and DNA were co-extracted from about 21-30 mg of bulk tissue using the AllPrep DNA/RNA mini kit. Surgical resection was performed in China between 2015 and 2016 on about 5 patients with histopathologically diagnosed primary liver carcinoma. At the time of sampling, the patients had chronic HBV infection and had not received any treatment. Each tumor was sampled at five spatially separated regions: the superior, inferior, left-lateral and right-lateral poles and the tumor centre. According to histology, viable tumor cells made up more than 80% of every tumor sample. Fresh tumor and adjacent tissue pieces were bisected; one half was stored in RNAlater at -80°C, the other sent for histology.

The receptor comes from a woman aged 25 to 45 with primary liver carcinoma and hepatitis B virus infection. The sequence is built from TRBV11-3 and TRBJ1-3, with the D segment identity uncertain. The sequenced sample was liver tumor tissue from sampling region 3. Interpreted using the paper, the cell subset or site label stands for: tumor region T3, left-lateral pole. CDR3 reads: CASSLITSPGNTIYS. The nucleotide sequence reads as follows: TGTGCCAGTAGCTTAATTACAAGTCCGGGTAACACCATATATTCT.